What follows describes a single TCR beta chain. Original data processing: Nucleated cell counts were estimated from reference gene primer amplification. Generated by immunoSEQ multiplex PCR, the TCRdb table keeps only in-frame clones and is missing some. That table is the source of V, J and clone size, and D and trimming were worked out from the DNA. The table includes 40,000 to 50,000 clones, about 80% detected once. The data were obtained in a study of blood T cell repertoires in COVID-19. Turning to the study itself: COVID-19 samples from acute and convalescent phases originated in the United States, Italy and Spain. PBMCs, B-cell-depleted T cells, or T cells were the source of the cDNA or gDNA that made up the material.

Trimming cost V 5 bases and J 3 bases; bases outside gene matches: 11. The CDR3 is 17 residues long. Looked up from germline, CDR1 is MNHEY and CDR2 is SMNVEV (reference sequence). The V and J genes are TRBV27 and TRBJ2-2; TRBD2 aligns across 8 bases. The source is a man aged 70 or older with active or convalescent COVID-19. Sample: peripheral blood. This CDR3 is CASSPTGGPTYTGELFF. The DNA of the CDR3 is TGTGCCAGCAGTCCCACGGGGGGGCCCACATACACCGGGGAGCTGTTTTTT.